The 18 T cell receptor beta chains below come from one sample, sequenced in a study of identical twins. TCRdb ran MiXCR on the 5' RACE reads and lists one entry per CDR3 protein. This sample has hundreds of thousands of distinct CDR3 sequences, with around an eighth found just once. This sample also belongs to another study, concerning yellow fever vaccine responses in identical twins.

Sequenced material: PBMCs. The origin of the receptors is a woman in her late teens or twenties in good health.

This clonotype was seen only a few times. The chain combines TRBV29-1 with TRBJ2-2; 7 bases match TRBD1. This CDR3 has 15 amino acids. Losses at the gene ends were 3 bases for V and 4 bases for J; bases not matched to a gene: 8. CDR1 is SQVTM and CDR2 is ANQGSEA in the germline V gene. The CDR3 DNA reads TGCAGCGTTGAGGACGCCACAGGGGCCACCGGGGAGCTGTTTTTT. Translation gives CSVEDATGATGELFF.

This clonotype was observed a few times. The rearrangement joins TRBV3-1 to TRBJ2-7, with D possibly being TRBD1 (6 bases). Looked up from germline, CDR1 is LGHDT and CDR2 is YNNKEL (reference sequence). Between the trimmed V and J ends, which lost 0 bases and 0 bases, there was a span of 18 bases. The CDR3 covers 18 residues. CDR3 protein: CASSQDLFQGLTSYEQYF. CDR3 nucleotide sequence: TGTGCCAGCAGCCAAGATTTATTCCAGGGGCTTACCTCCTACGAGCAGTACTTC.

This clonotype has a handful of counts. The gene calls are TRBV4-2 and TRBJ2-3; 7 bases are a match to TRBD2. The germline gives CDR1 LGHNA, CDR2 YNFKEQ. CDR3 length equals 17 residues. V shed 4 bases, J shed 2 bases, and the junction held 12 bases outside the gene matches. This chain's CDR3 is CASSPITGRGFTDTQYF. CDR3 in DNA: TGTGCCAGCAGCCCAATCACTGGGCGGGGGTTCACAGATACGCAGTATTTT.

The V gene is TRBV20-1, the J gene TRBJ2-3; 11 positions agree with TRBD2. J gave up 0 bases and V 3 bases, and 8 bases lay outside the gene matches. The CDR3 consists of 17 residues. CDR1 is DFQATT, CDR2 SNEGSKA, per germline (reference sequence). The CDR3 region is CSARPPSGGISTDTQYF. CDR3 DNA: TGCAGTGCTAGGCCGCCTAGCGGGGGGATAAGCACAGATACGCAGTATTTT.

This clonotype turned up a few times. The chain carries TRBV7-2 and TRBJ2-3; a possible D gene is TRBD1 (6 bases). The germline CDR1 and CDR2 sequences are SGHTA and FQGNSA. Between the trimmed V and J ends, which lost 4 bases and 3 bases, there was a span of 14 bases. The CDR3 is made up of 15 amino acids. DNA of the CDR3: TGTGCCAGCAGCTCGAACAGGGCCGCTACAGATACGCAGTATTTT. Its protein product is CASSSNRAATDTQYF.

This clonotype was seen a few times. The V and J genes are TRBV29-1 and TRBJ2-5; maybe TRBD2 (7 bases). This CDR3 is built from 13 residues. Germline V lookup: CDR1 SQVTM, CDR2 ANQGSEA. Trimming cost V 7 bases and J 1 base, with 13 bases left between them. The CDR3 region is CSGGGTLQETQYF. In DNA, the CDR3 is TGCAGCGGGGGAGGGACACTCCAAGAGACCCAGTACTTC.

This clonotype occurred a few times. V usage is TRBV10-3 and J usage is TRBJ2-3, with D perhaps TRBD2 (6 bases). CDR3 length: 13 amino acids. The V and J ends lost 7 bases and 9 bases respectively, with 17 bases between them. Germline-derived CDR1 and CDR2 are ENHRY and SYGVKD. This CDR3 is CAINTGTGETQYF. The CDR3 DNA follows: TGTGCCATCAACACTGGAACGGGGGAAACGCAGTATTTT.

There are a few counts of this clonotype. The J gene is TRBJ1-1, the V gene TRBV7-9, with D possibly TRBD1 on 5 matching bases. The germline V gene encodes CDR1 SEHNR and CDR2 FQNEAQ (reference sequence). The V and J ends lost 4 bases and 0 bases respectively, with 18 bases between them. This CDR3 is 17 amino acids long. CDR3 coding DNA: TGTGCCAGCAGCTCGACAGAATTTCATTTTATGAACACTGAAGCTTTCTTT. Translating gives CASSSTEFHFMNTEAFF.

This clonotype was counted between two and nine times. The J gene is TRBJ2-4, the V gene TRBV12-3 or TRBV12-4; D is possibly TRBD2 (7 bases). This CDR3 has 16 residues. The ends were cut back, 2 bases at V and 1 base at J, with 12 bases in the middle. This CDR3 is CASSLSGGAAKNIQYF. CDR3 in DNA: TGTGCCAGCAGTTTAAGTGGGGGGGCGGCCAAAAACATTCAGTACTTC.

J is TRBJ2-5 and V is TRBV4-1, with 11 bases aligning to TRBD2. This CDR3 has 17 amino acids. Trimming cost V 4 bases and J 0 bases; bases outside gene matches: 7. Looked up from germline, CDR1 is MGHRA and CDR2 is YSYEKL. The CDR3 loop is CASSPNGLAGYQETQYF. Here the CDR3 DNA reads TGCGCCAGCAGCCCCAACGGACTAGCGGGTTACCAAGAGACCCAGTACTTC.

The rearrangement uses TRBV6-1 and TRBJ1-5; the D gene is possibly TRBD1 (5 bases). Germline V gives CDR1 MNHNS, CDR2 SASEGT. The CDR3 spans 15 residues. Trimming removed 5 bases from V and 2 bases from J, with 13 bases in between. The chain's CDR3 is CASSQRGSRNQPQHF. The CDR3 region has the DNA TGTGCCAGCAGTCAGCGGGGGTCCCGCAATCAGCCCCAGCATTTT.

This clonotype was detected many times. The CDR3 protein is CASSFRQGGTGELFF. The CDR3 bases are TGTGCCAGCAGTTTTCGACAGGGGGGGACCGGGGAGCTGTTTTTT. The genes are TRBV12-3 or TRBV12-4 and TRBJ2-2; 9 bases are shared with TRBD1. This CDR3 is built from 15 residues. Germline trimming cut 3 bases from V and 5 bases from J; bases unmatched to any gene: 4.

This clonotype was detected many times. Written as DNA, the CDR3 is TGTGCCAGCAGCTTAGGCGACAGCAAAGAAGCTTTCTTT. Translation: CASSLGDSKEAFF. This rearrangement joins TRBV13 to TRBJ1-1; a weak D match, TRBD1 (5 bases). The CDR3 consists of 13 residues. CDR1 and CDR2 from the germline V gene are PRHDT and FYEKMQ (reference sequence). Trimming cost V 0 bases and J 8 bases, with 10 bases left between them.

This clonotype came up a few times. CDR3 nucleotide sequence: TGCAGTGCTAGAGATGACGGGAATTTAGCAAACAATGAGCAGTTCTTC. Amino acid sequence: CSARDDGNLANNEQFF. V and J are TRBV20-1 and TRBJ2-1, with a weak D call TRBD2 (5 bases). With 0 bases removed from V and 5 bases from J, the gap between germline ends came to 17 bases. The CDR3 runs to 16 residues. Germline V gives CDR1 DFQATT, CDR2 SNEGSKA (reference sequence).

The V call is TRBV4-2, the J call TRBJ2-1, with TRBD2 as a possible D gene (6 bases). The CDR3 is made up of 17 amino acids. V was trimmed by 4 bases and J by 2 bases, leaving 18 bases between them. The V gene's germline CDR1 is LGHNA and CDR2 YNFKEQ. DNA of the CDR3: TGTGCCAGCAGCCCCAACTTAGCGGACTACACCTACAATGAGCAGTTCTTC. It codes for CASSPNLADYTYNEQFF.

This clonotype was detected only a few times. V usage is TRBV27 and J usage is TRBJ1-1; the match to TRBD1 covers 9 bases. Germline CDR1 is MNHEY and CDR2 is SMNVEV (reference sequence). V lost 2 bases to trimming and J lost 6 bases; unmatched junction nucleotides: 4. The CDR3 has 14 residues. For the CDR3, the DNA is TGTGCCAGCAGTTTAAACAGGGGGCCAGCTGAAGCTTTCTTT. It codes for CASSLNRGPAEAFF.

This sequence joins TRBV11-2 and TRBJ2-2; the D gene is possibly TRBD1 (5 bases). This CDR3 is 16 amino acids long. CDR1 and CDR2 from the germline V gene are SGHAT and FQNNGV. The V end lost 2 bases, the J end lost 0 bases, and 10 bases lay between the germline ends. CDR3 in amino acids: CASSLSVTANTGELFF. CDR3 nucleotide sequence: TGTGCCAGCAGCTTATCAGTGACAGCGAACACCGGGGAGCTGTTTTTT.

This clonotype was observed a handful of times. V usage is TRBV10-1 and J usage is TRBJ2-2; D could derive from TRBD1 or TRBD2 (6 bases each). This CDR3 is 15 amino acids long. Germline V gene sequence: CDR1 WNHNN, CDR2 SYGVQD (reference sequence). V lost 6 bases and J lost 4, with 15 bases in between. The CDR3 nucleotides are TGCGCCAGCAGCCCCTTGGAGGGGGGCACCGGGGAGCTGTTTTTT. It is translated as CASSPLEGGTGELFF.